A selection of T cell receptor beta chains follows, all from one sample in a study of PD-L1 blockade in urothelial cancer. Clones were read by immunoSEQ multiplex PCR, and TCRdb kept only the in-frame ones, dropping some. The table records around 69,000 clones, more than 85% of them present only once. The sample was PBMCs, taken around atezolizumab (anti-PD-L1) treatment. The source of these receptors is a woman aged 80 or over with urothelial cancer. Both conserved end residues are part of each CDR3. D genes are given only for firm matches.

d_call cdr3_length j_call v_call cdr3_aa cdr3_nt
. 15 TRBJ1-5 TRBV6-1 CASREQEAGNQPQHF TGTGCCAGCAGGGAACAAGAGGCGGGCAATCAGCCCCAGCATTTT
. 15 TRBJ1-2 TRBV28 CASSPRGGLTFSYTF TGTGCCAGCAGTCCGCGGGGGGGGCTGACGTTTAGCTACACCTTC
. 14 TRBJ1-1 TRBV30 CAWSIPSVATEAFF TGTGCCTGGAGCATCCCATCAGTGGCCACTGAAGCTTTCTTT
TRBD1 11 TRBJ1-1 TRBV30 CAWGDSQRAFF TGTGCCTGGGGGGACAGCCAAAGAGCTTTCTTT
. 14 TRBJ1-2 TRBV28 CASSGRVRGGGYTF TGTGCCAGCAGTGGCAGGGTCCGCGGGGGTGGCTACACCTTC
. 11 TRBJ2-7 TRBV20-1 CSARALYEQYF TGCAGTGCTAGAGCCCTCTACGAGCAGTACTTC
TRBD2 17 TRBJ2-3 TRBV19 CASKGGGSGRASDTQYF TGTGCCAGTAAGGGGGGGGGTAGCGGGAGGGCTTCAGATACGCAGTATTTT
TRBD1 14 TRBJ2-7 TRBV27 CASSYGQGFDEQYF TGTGCCAGCAGTTATGGACAGGGGTTTGACGAGCAGTACTTC
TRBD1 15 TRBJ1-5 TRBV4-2 CASSQQTGVGSTQHF TGTGCCAGCAGCCAACAGACAGGGGTGGGGTCGACCCAGCATTTT
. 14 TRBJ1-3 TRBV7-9 CASSSGTHGNTIYF TGTGCCAGCAGCTCCGGGACACATGGAAACACCATATATTTT
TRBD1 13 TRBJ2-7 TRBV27 CASSWDRRYEQYF TGTGCCAGCAGCTGGGACAGGCGCTACGAGCAGTACTTC
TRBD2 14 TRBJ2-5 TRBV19 CASKRGPGRETQYF TGTGCCAGTAAACGGGGACCCGGGAGGGAGACCCAGTACTTC
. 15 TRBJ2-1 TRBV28 CASNPGVGLLNEQFF TGTGCCAGCAACCCAGGGGTGGGACTACTAAATGAGCAGTTCTTC
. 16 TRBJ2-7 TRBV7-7 CASSLAPDSPGYEQYF TGTGCCAGCAGCTTAGCACCGGACTCCCCCGGATACGAGCAGTACTTC
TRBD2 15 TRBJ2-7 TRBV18 CASSQTGGFAYEQYF TGTGCCAGCTCACAAACCGGGGGGTTTGCCTACGAGCAGTACTTC